This is a list of T cell receptor beta chains from one sample in a study of shared clonotypes between healthy human individuals. Data came from immunoSEQ multiplex PCR; TCRdb stores just in-frame clones and leaves some out. The repertoire includes about 1.1 million clones, about four fifths of them detected once, and around 0.61% sits in the top ten. Sequenced input: memory CD4+ T cells from PBMCs. The receptors were gathered from a man younger than 35 in good health. Some clones in this sample may be carry-over from other donors' samples. Both conserved end residues are part of each CDR3. Each record gives: V gene, J gene, D gene, clone size, CDR3 protein, CDR3 DNA. The D gene is left open where the match is weak. Size is omitted from some rows. Given values are once, few, many or a class for expanded clones.

v_gene: TRBV4-3; j_gene: TRBJ2-7; d_gene: TRBD2; abundance: many; CDR3aa: CASSQGLARYEQYF; CDR3nt: TGCGCCAGCAGCCAGGGACTAGCGCGCTACGAGCAGTACTTC
v_gene: TRBV14; j_gene: TRBJ2-3; d_gene: NA; abundance: NA; CDR3aa: CASSQNLVRSSTQYF; CDR3nt: TGTGCCAGCAGCCAAAATCTAGTTCGCTCAAGTACGCAGTATTTT
v_gene: TRBV30; j_gene: TRBJ1-4; d_gene: NA; abundance: many; CDR3aa: CAWKLASRGEKLFF; CDR3nt: TGTGCCTGGAAGTTGGCATCCCGGGGTGAAAAACTGTTTTTT
v_gene: TRBV7-9; j_gene: TRBJ2-5; d_gene: TRBD1; abundance: NA; CDR3aa: CASSREGRGQTQYF; CDR3nt: TGTGCCAGCAGCCGTGAGGGCAGGGGGCAGACCCAGTACTTC
v_gene: TRBV5-1; j_gene: TRBJ1-2; d_gene: NA; abundance: NA; CDR3aa: CASSDRDGGGYTF; CDR3nt: TGCGCCAGCAGCGATAGGGACGGCGGCGGCTACACCTTC
v_gene: TRBV27; j_gene: TRBJ2-1; d_gene: NA; abundance: many; CDR3aa: CASSPTPGLSYNEQFF; CDR3nt: TGTGCCAGCAGTCCCACCCCGGGGCTCTCCTACAATGAGCAGTTCTTC
v_gene: TRBV30; j_gene: TRBJ2-3; d_gene: TRBD2; abundance: few; CDR3aa: CAWKLAGGADTQYF; CDR3nt: TGTGCCTGGAAATTAGCGGGAGGAGCAGATACGCAGTATTTT
v_gene: TRBV6-1; j_gene: TRBJ1-5; d_gene: TRBD1; abundance: NA; CDR3aa: CASSADRVAQPQHF; CDR3nt: TGTGCCAGCAGCGCCGACAGGGTGGCGCAGCCCCAGCATTTT
v_gene: TRBV27; j_gene: TRBJ1-5; d_gene: NA; abundance: NA; CDR3aa: CASSFRGTSNQPQHF; CDR3nt: TGTGCCAGCAGTTTTAGGGGGACTAGCAATCAGCCCCAGCATTTT
v_gene: TRBV23-1; j_gene: TRBJ2-7; d_gene: NA; abundance: NA; CDR3aa: CASSRTQGRYEQYF; CDR3nt: TGCGCCAGCAGCAGGACGCAGGGCAGGTACGAGCAGTACTTC
v_gene: TRBV4-3; j_gene: TRBJ2-7; d_gene: NA; abundance: NA; CDR3aa: CASSQSVGHEQYF; CDR3nt: TGCGCCAGCAGCCAATCAGTCGGGCACGAGCAGTACTTC
v_gene: TRBV18; j_gene: TRBJ1-2; d_gene: NA; abundance: NA; CDR3aa: CASSPQQGRGIGYTF; CDR3nt: TGTGCCAGCTCACCCCAACAGGGAAGGGGAATTGGCTACACCTTC
v_gene: TRBV4-2; j_gene: TRBJ2-7; d_gene: NA; abundance: NA; CDR3aa: CASSQTGSTGEQYF; CDR3nt: TGTGCCAGCAGCCAAACGGGCTCGACCGGCGAGCAGTACTTC
v_gene: TRBV28; j_gene: TRBJ2-7; d_gene: NA; abundance: NA; CDR3aa: CASNSKGGVYEQYF; CDR3nt: TGTGCCAGCAATTCTAAAGGAGGTGTCTACGAGCAGTACTTC
v_gene: TRBV4-2; j_gene: TRBJ2-7; d_gene: NA; abundance: NA; CDR3aa: CASSQDRRSYEQYF; CDR3nt: TGTGCCAGCAGCCAAGATAGGCGGTCCTACGAGCAGTACTTC
v_gene: TRBV5-1; j_gene: TRBJ2-1; d_gene: TRBD2; abundance: NA; CDR3aa: CASSSVAGGSYNEQFF; CDR3nt: TGCGCCAGCAGCTCAGTAGCGGGAGGGTCCTACAATGAGCAGTTCTTC
v_gene: TRBV28; j_gene: TRBJ2-5; d_gene: NA; abundance: once; CDR3aa: CASSLYGPGKETQYF; CDR3nt: TGTGCCAGCAGTTTATACGGGCCAGGGAAAGAGACCCAGTACTTC
v_gene: TRBV2; j_gene: TRBJ2-4; d_gene: TRBD2; abundance: few; CDR3aa: CASSVLAGGAHAKNIQYF; CDR3nt: TGTGCCAGCAGTGTACTAGCGGGAGGGGCTCACGCCAAAAACATTCAGTACTTC
v_gene: TRBV7-8; j_gene: TRBJ1-4; d_gene: NA; abundance: NA; CDR3aa: CASSFKSSTQEKLFF; CDR3nt: TGTGCCAGCAGCTTTAAATCTTCCACGCAGGAAAAACTGTTTTTT
v_gene: TRBV28; j_gene: TRBJ2-7; d_gene: TRBD2; abundance: NA; CDR3aa: CATVRGGGYEQYF; CDR3nt: TGTGCCACCGTTCGAGGCGGGGGCTACGAGCAGTACTTC
v_gene: TRBV28; j_gene: TRBJ2-1; d_gene: TRBD2; abundance: NA; CDR3aa: CASSSYLAGQYNEQFF; CDR3nt: TGTGCCAGCAGTTCCTATCTAGCGGGGCAGTACAATGAGCAGTTCTTC
v_gene: TRBV7-7; j_gene: TRBJ2-7; d_gene: NA; abundance: NA; CDR3aa: CASSLGRAYEQYF; CDR3nt: TGTGCCAGCAGCTTAGGACGGGCCTACGAGCAGTACTTC
v_gene: TRBV19; j_gene: TRBJ1-1; d_gene: TRBD1; abundance: NA; CDR3aa: CASSILGQMNTEAFF; CDR3nt: TGTGCCAGTAGTATTTTGGGACAGATGAACACTGAAGCTTTCTTT
v_gene: TRBV5-4; j_gene: TRBJ2-4; d_gene: NA; abundance: once; CDR3aa: CASSLGGAKNIQYF; CDR3nt: TGTGCCAGCAGCTTGGGAGGGGCCAAAAACATTCAGTACTTC
v_gene: TRBV4-1; j_gene: TRBJ2-7; d_gene: NA; abundance: NA; CDR3aa: CASSQASPMETYEQYF; CDR3nt: TGCGCCAGCAGCCAGGCCTCTCCGATGGAGACCTACGAGCAGTACTTC
v_gene: TRBV4-1; j_gene: TRBJ2-7; d_gene: TRBD1; abundance: NA; CDR3aa: CASSPTGAPTYEQYF; CDR3nt: TGCGCCAGCAGCCCGACAGGGGCGCCAACCTACGAGCAGTACTTC
v_gene: TRBV5-4; j_gene: TRBJ2-1; d_gene: TRBD2; abundance: NA; CDR3aa: CASTLGTSPVDEQFF; CDR3nt: TGTGCCAGCACTCTGGGGACTAGCCCGGTCGATGAGCAGTTCTTC
v_gene: TRBV20-1; j_gene: TRBJ1-2; d_gene: NA; abundance: NA; CDR3aa: CSARAAYGYTF; CDR3nt: TGCAGTGCTAGAGCTGCCTATGGCTACACCTTC
v_gene: TRBV5-1; j_gene: TRBJ1-4; d_gene: NA; abundance: NA; CDR3aa: CAGSQRPAAATNEKLFF; CDR3nt: TGCGCCGGCAGCCAAAGACCCGCGGCGGCAACTAATGAAAAACTGTTTTTT
v_gene: TRBV19; j_gene: TRBJ1-1; d_gene: NA; abundance: NA; CDR3aa: CASWTAPNTEAFF; CDR3nt: TGTGCCAGTTGGACAGCCCCGAACACTGAAGCTTTCTTT
v_gene: TRBV29-1; j_gene: TRBJ1-1; d_gene: NA; abundance: many; CDR3aa: CSVNRRGTLNTEAFF; CDR3nt: TGCAGCGTTAATAGGAGAGGAACGTTGAACACTGAAGCTTTCTTT
v_gene: TRBV5-1; j_gene: TRBJ2-5; d_gene: TRBD2; abundance: NA; CDR3aa: CASSLVGTSEETQYF; CDR3nt: TGCGCCAGCAGCTTGGTGGGAACTAGCGAAGAGACCCAGTACTTC
v_gene: TRBV7-2; j_gene: TRBJ1-1; d_gene: NA; abundance: NA; CDR3aa: CASSPYRAVNTEAFF; CDR3nt: TGTGCCAGCAGCCCCTACAGGGCGGTAAACACTGAGGCTTTCTTT
v_gene: TRBV18; j_gene: TRBJ2-7; d_gene: NA; abundance: NA; CDR3aa: CASSPDVFYEQYF; CDR3nt: TGTGCCAGCTCGCCCGACGTGTTCTACGAGCAGTACTTC
v_gene: TRBV28; j_gene: TRBJ2-2; d_gene: NA; abundance: NA; CDR3aa: CASSLFGRTNTGELFF; CDR3nt: TGTGCCAGCAGTTTATTTGGCAGGACGAACACCGGGGAGCTGTTTTTT
v_gene: TRBV28; j_gene: TRBJ2-3; d_gene: NA; abundance: NA; CDR3aa: CASSPPQGIPTDTQYF; CDR3nt: TGTGCCAGCAGTCCCCCCCAGGGTATCCCCACAGATACGCAGTATTTT
v_gene: TRBV9; j_gene: TRBJ2-3; d_gene: NA; abundance: once; CDR3aa: CASTPLPFQGDSVYTQYF; CDR3nt: TGTGCCAGCACCCCCCTTCCGTTTCAGGGTGATAGCGTATATACGCAGTATTTT
v_gene: TRBV10-3; j_gene: TRBJ1-2; d_gene: TRBD1; abundance: NA; CDR3aa: CAISASGGIGGYTF; CDR3nt: TGTGCCATCAGTGCGTCAGGGGGCATCGGTGGCTACACCTTC
v_gene: TRBV7-9; j_gene: TRBJ2-1; d_gene: NA; abundance: few; CDR3aa: CASSLADNEQFF; CDR3nt: TGTGCCAGCAGCTTGGCGGACAATGAGCAGTTCTTC
v_gene: TRBV30; j_gene: TRBJ1-1; d_gene: TRBD1; abundance: NA; CDR3aa: CAASGGKNTEAFF; CDR3nt: TGTGCCGCCTCAGGGGGCAAGAACACTGAAGCTTTCTTT
v_gene: TRBV14; j_gene: TRBJ2-5; d_gene: NA; abundance: once; CDR3aa: CASSQGGPQYF; CDR3nt: TGTGCCAGCAGCCAAGGGGGACCCCAGTACTTC
v_gene: TRBV29-1; j_gene: TRBJ1-1; d_gene: NA; abundance: NA; CDR3aa: CSVEGGFSEAFF; CDR3nt: TGCAGCGTTGAGGGTGGGTTTTCTGAAGCTTTCTTT
v_gene: TRBV2; j_gene: TRBJ1-5; d_gene: TRBD1; abundance: NA; CDR3aa: CASSGQGGNQPQHF; CDR3nt: TGTGCCAGCAGTGGACAGGGTGGCAATCAGCCCCAGCATTTT
v_gene: TRBV11-3; j_gene: TRBJ2-1; d_gene: NA; abundance: NA; CDR3aa: CASSHYYNEQFF; CDR3nt: TGTGCCAGCAGCCATTACTACAATGAGCAGTTCTTC
v_gene: TRBV5-1; j_gene: TRBJ1-4; d_gene: NA; abundance: once; CDR3aa: CASSLLQGAGEKLFF; CDR3nt: TGCGCCAGCAGCTTGTTACAGGGAGCGGGCGAAAAACTGTTTTTT
v_gene: TRBV29-1; j_gene: TRBJ1-2; d_gene: NA; abundance: NA; CDR3aa: CSVAGAEYGYTF; CDR3nt: TGCAGCGTTGCAGGGGCAGAGTATGGCTACACCTTC
v_gene: TRBV2; j_gene: TRBJ1-1; d_gene: NA; abundance: NA; CDR3aa: CASIRGWNTEAFF; CDR3nt: TGTGCCAGCATCCGGGGCTGGAACACTGAAGCTTTCTTT
v_gene: TRBV6-1; j_gene: TRBJ1-5; d_gene: NA; abundance: NA; CDR3aa: CASSEKGGGNQPQHF; CDR3nt: TGTGCCAGCAGTGAAAAAGGGGGGGGCAATCAGCCCCAGCATTTT
v_gene: TRBV7-8; j_gene: TRBJ2-7; d_gene: NA; abundance: once; CDR3aa: CASSPRSRLSSYEQYF; CDR3nt: TGTGCCAGCAGCCCCCGCTCTAGACTCAGCTCCTACGAGCAGTACTTC
v_gene: TRBV18; j_gene: TRBJ1-1; d_gene: NA; abundance: few; CDR3aa: CASSPESGGWTEAFF; CDR3nt: TGTGCCAGCTCACCGGAGAGCGGGGGCTGGACTGAAGCTTTCTTT
v_gene: TRBV11-2; j_gene: TRBJ2-1; d_gene: TRBD1; abundance: NA; CDR3aa: CASSQRQGVYNEQFF; CDR3nt: TGTGCCAGCAGCCAAAGACAGGGGGTTTATAATGAGCAGTTCTTC
v_gene: TRBV12-5; j_gene: TRBJ2-3; d_gene: NA; abundance: NA; CDR3aa: CASGLDPPSTDTQYF; CDR3nt: TGTGCTAGTGGGTTGGACCCTCCTAGCACAGATACGCAGTATTTT
v_gene: TRBV5-6; j_gene: TRBJ1-1; d_gene: NA; abundance: NA; CDR3aa: CASSDAWGTEAFF; CDR3nt: TGTGCCAGCAGCGACGCGTGGGGTACTGAAGCTTTCTTT
v_gene: TRBV28; j_gene: TRBJ2-5; d_gene: NA; abundance: few; CDR3aa: CASHPGGRQETQYF; CDR3nt: TGTGCCAGCCACCCCGGTGGCCGACAAGAGACCCAGTACTTC